This TCR beta chain was recorded in a study of a mutant IDH1 vaccine in newly diagnosed glioma. The wider study: Eight vaccine doses were administered to patients at weeks 1, 3, 5, 7, 11, 15, 19 and 23.

Time point reported: week 5, during vaccination. Every single dose of the vaccine, 300 ug of mutant IDH1 20-mer peptide, came with topical imiquimod. The protocol was immunoSEQ multiplex PCR, while the TCRdb copy is restricted to in-frame clones and leaves out a portion. The sample yields about 53,000 clones, approximately 86% seen once. With V trimmed by 7 bases and J by 1 base, 7 bases remained unmatched. The CDR3 sequence is 14 residues long. Germline loops: CDR1 GTSNPN, CDR2 SVGIG (reference sequence). A remark on this clone: Its antigen is as yet unknown.

The chain couples TRBV30 to TRBJ1-3, with 7 bases matching TRBD1. The sample consisted of PBMCs, taken from a glioma patient whose treatment included an IDH1 peptide vaccine. This sequence originates from a woman aged 18-29 years with glioma. Some clones in this sample may be carry-over from other donors' samples. The CDR3 reads CASGTDSSGNTIYF. In DNA, the CDR3 is TGTGCCTCTGGGACAGACAGTTCTGGAAACACCATATATTTT.